The rows below give T cell receptor beta chains drawn from one sample of a study of shared clonotypes between healthy human individuals. Libraries were prepared by immunoSEQ multiplex PCR; TCRdb keeps only in-frame clonotypes and omits some of them. The sample has about 680,000 clones; 92% are singletons. Sequenced input: naive CD8+ T cells sorted from blood. All receptors come from a man under 40 in good health. Both conserved end residues are part of each CDR3. The order of the fields is D gene, clone size, V gene, J gene, CDR3 DNA, CDR3 protein. D genes are given only for firm matches. A row's size may be missing; if present it is once, few, many or a size class.

d_gene: TRBD1; abundance: once; v_gene: TRBV7-6; j_gene: TRBJ2-1; CDR3nt: TGTGCCAGCAGCATACAGGGGGCCGAGTACAATGAGCAGTTCTTC; CDR3aa: CASSIQGAEYNEQFF
d_gene: NA; abundance: NA; v_gene: TRBV7-9; j_gene: TRBJ2-1; CDR3nt: TGTGCCAGCAGCTTAGACCTGTTCAATGAGCAGTTCTTC; CDR3aa: CASSLDLFNEQFF
d_gene: TRBD1; abundance: NA; v_gene: TRBV28; j_gene: TRBJ1-2; CDR3nt: TGTGCCAGCAGTTTCCCTGGACAGGGGGCAATCTCCTATGGCTACACCTTC; CDR3aa: CASSFPGQGAISYGYTF
d_gene: NA; abundance: NA; v_gene: TRBV7-2; j_gene: TRBJ1-5; CDR3nt: TGTGCCAGCAGCTTCGTTGGGGGCCGCAATCAGCCCCAGCATTTT; CDR3aa: CASSFVGGRNQPQHF
d_gene: NA; abundance: NA; v_gene: TRBV27; j_gene: TRBJ2-3; CDR3nt: TGTGCCAGCAGTCCAATTAGCACCCAGGGGGGACTTGCCACAGATACGCAGTATTTT; CDR3aa: CASSPISTQGGLATDTQYF
d_gene: NA; abundance: once; v_gene: TRBV6-5; j_gene: TRBJ2-7; CDR3nt: TGTGCCAGCACCCCTCGGACGGGAGCCTACGAGCAGTACTTC; CDR3aa: CASTPRTGAYEQYF
d_gene: TRBD2; abundance: NA; v_gene: TRBV7-9; j_gene: TRBJ2-3; CDR3nt: TGTGCCAGCAGCCCCCCGGGACTAGCGGGAGATGGAACGTGGCGTACGCAGTATTTT; CDR3aa: CASSPPGLAGDGTWRTQYF
d_gene: TRBD2; abundance: NA; v_gene: TRBV5-8; j_gene: TRBJ2-7; CDR3nt: TGTGCCAGCAGCTTGGGGGTTGGGCTAGCGGGTCACGAGCAGTACTTC; CDR3aa: CASSLGVGLAGHEQYF
d_gene: TRBD2; abundance: NA; v_gene: TRBV19; j_gene: TRBJ2-1; CDR3nt: TGTGCCAGTACATCACGTACCGTAGCGGGAGACAACAATGAGCAGTTCTTC; CDR3aa: CASTSRTVAGDNNEQFF
d_gene: TRBD2; abundance: NA; v_gene: TRBV29-1; j_gene: TRBJ2-7; CDR3nt: TGCAGCGTTGAGCCGGGACTAGCGGGACGGGAGCAGTACTTC; CDR3aa: CSVEPGLAGREQYF
d_gene: TRBD1; abundance: NA; v_gene: TRBV9; j_gene: TRBJ2-7; CDR3nt: TGTGCCAGCAGCGTAGGAGAAGGGGGCTTAAACGAGCAGTACTTC; CDR3aa: CASSVGEGGLNEQYF
d_gene: NA; abundance: NA; v_gene: TRBV25-1; j_gene: TRBJ2-7; CDR3nt: TGTGCCACCGGGATTGGCTACGAGCAGTACTTC; CDR3aa: CATGIGYEQYF
d_gene: NA; abundance: once; v_gene: TRBV6-1; j_gene: TRBJ2-2; CDR3nt: TGTGCCAGCAGTGCACCGAACACCGGGGAGCTGTTTTTT; CDR3aa: CASSAPNTGELFF